The clone carrying this TCR beta chain was seen only a few times. Its antigen is unidentified. TCR cDNA, made by 5'RACE template switching, carried an added universal primer site and UMIs. TCRdb fed the 5' RACE reads into MiXCR, producing one record per CDR3 protein. The data hold about 240,000 distinct CDR3 sequences, with 6.9% observed a single time. The data were taken from a study of T cells after yellow fever vaccination. Whole-study context: Each low-cell-number fraction was prepared by means of SMART-Seq v4 Ultra Low Input.

This CDR3 has 17 residues. V lost 0 bases and J lost 2, with 14 bases in between. Germline CDR1 reads LNHDA; CDR2 reads SQIVND (reference sequence). Whole-study findings and limits: The presence of abundant clonotypes contaminating from the bulk population was possible in FACS-sorted repertoires. The study re-detected most primary-vaccination clones after the booster (roughly 95% CD4, approximately 88% CD8).

The sequence was collected from a man under 40 who received the YFV17D yellow fever vaccine. Sequences were derived from CD4+ T cells sorted from PBMCs, sampled 15 days after the yellow fever booster vaccination. The chain recombines TRBV19 with TRBJ1-5; D possibly corresponds to TRBD1 (6 bases). The chain's CDR3 is CASSIDHGGIGNQPQHF. CDR3 sequence (DNA): TGTGCCAGTAGTATAGATCACGGGGGCATTGGCAATCAGCCCCAGCATTTT.